The 21 T cell receptor beta chains given below trace back to one sample, sequenced in a study of blood T cell repertoires in COVID-19. The protocol was immunoSEQ multiplex PCR, while the TCRdb copy is restricted to in-frame clones and leaves out a portion. The data show fewer than 300,000 clones, about four fifths seen once. The sample was PBMCs or T cells enriched from blood (not recorded which). These receptors were collected from a man aged 35 to 55 who had been exposed to COVID-19.

This chain links TRBV2 with TRBJ1-5, with a weak D call TRBD1 (6 bases). V dropped 3 bases and J dropped 6 bases, with 12 bases sitting between them. The CDR3 length is 14 residues. CDR1 and CDR2 from the germline V gene are SNHLY and FYNNEI. CDR3 sequence (DNA): TGTGCCAGCAGTGAGGAACAGGGTTTTCAGCCCCAGCATTTT. This sequence encodes CASSEEQGFQPQHF.

The chain carries TRBV19 and TRBJ1-5, with TRBD1 matching 7 bases. Trimming took 8 bases from V and 4 from J; bases not matched to a gene: 8. This CDR3 is built from 14 residues. In germline, CDR1 is LNHDA, CDR2 SQIVND (reference sequence). As DNA, the CDR3 is TGTGCCAGTTCAGAGGGGACAGTTAATCAGCCCCAGCATTTT. Its protein product is CASSEGTVNQPQHF. The whole variable domain, remainder taken from reference TRBV19 and TRBJ1-5, is DGGITQSPKYLFRKEGQNVTLSCEQNLNHDAMYWYRQDPGQGLRLIYYSQIVNDFQKGDIAEGYSVSREKKESFPLTVTSAQKNPTAFYLCASSEGTVNQPQHFGDGTRLSIL.

The rearrangement uses TRBV7-8 and TRBJ1-1, with 8 bases lining up with TRBD1. Germline lookup yields CDR1 SGHVS and CDR2 FQNEAQ. V lost 1 base and J lost 3; bases outside the gene matches: 7. This CDR3 spans 16 amino acids. CDR3 protein: CASSLDQGAKDTEAFF. In DNA form, the CDR3 reads TGTGCCAGCAGCTTAGATCAGGGGGCCAAAGACACTGAAGCTTTCTTT.

The chain links TRBV29-1 to TRBJ2-5; no clear D. The CDR3 length is 13 residues. The germline V gene encodes CDR1 SQVTM and CDR2 ANQGSEA. The germline V and J ends were trimmed by 4 bases and 5 bases, with 14 bases remaining between them. The CDR3 DNA follows: TGCAGCGTTGGGCCCAGGATGGGTGAGACCCAGTACTTC. Translation gives CSVGPRMGETQYF.

This chain joins TRBV4-1 and TRBJ2-7; 9 bases are shared with TRBD2. Germline CDR1 and CDR2: MGHRA and YSYEKL. Trimming at V came to 0 bases and at J to 4 bases, leaving 16 bases not matched to a gene. CDR3 length: 19 amino acids. The CDR3 sequence is CASSQDLQTGASGVYEQYF. The CDR3 bases are TGCGCCAGCAGCCAAGATCTTCAAACGGGGGCTAGCGGGGTATACGAGCAGTACTTC.

This clone has only a few counts. CDR3 in amino acids: CASSPTSGEQFF. The CDR3 nucleotides read TGCGCCAGCAGTCCGACTAGCGGGGAGCAGTTCTTC. V and J are TRBV5-1 and TRBJ2-1; 10 bases are a match to TRBD2. The germline V gene encodes CDR1 SGHRS and CDR2 YFSETQ. Trimming removed 5 bases from V and 10 bases from J; junction bases left unmatched: 3. The CDR3 has 12 residues. The full variable domain, completed using reference TRBV5-1 and TRBJ2-1, is KAGVTQTPRYLIKTRGQQVTLSCSPISGHRSVSWYQQTPGQGLQFLFEYFSETQRNKGNFPGRFSGRQFSNSRSEMNVSTLELGDSALYLCASSPTSGEQFFGPGTRLTVL.

By frequency in the sample, this clone is medium-sized. This chain joins TRBV7-8 and TRBJ2-2; 10 positions agree with TRBD2. J was trimmed by 7 bases and V by 5 bases; bases with no gene match: 10. Germline CDR1 and CDR2: SGHVS and FQNEAQ. The CDR3 has 16 residues. The CDR3 DNA follows: TGTGCCAGCAGCGAATTACTAGCGGGACGGGTCGGGGAGCTGTTTTTT. This translates into CASSELLAGRVGELFF.

The V gene is TRBV5-4, the J gene TRBJ2-3, with no clear D. V lost 4 bases to trimming and J lost 2 bases, with 11 bases between them. This CDR3 is 14 amino acids long. Germline CDR1 SGHNT, CDR2 YYREEE (reference sequence). This chain's CDR3 is CASSPEPFTDTQYF. In DNA form, the CDR3 reads TGTGCCAGCAGCCCCGAGCCGTTCACAGATACGCAGTATTTT.

The chain carries TRBV7-9 and TRBJ2-5; 7 bases are shared with TRBD1. Germline V gene sequence: CDR1 SEHNR, CDR2 FQNEAQ (reference sequence). The CDR3 contains 12 residues. Trimming at V came to 11 bases and at J to 1 base, leaving 4 bases not matched to a gene. CDR3 residues: CAGDSPQETQYF. CDR3 sequence (DNA): TGTGCCGGGGACAGTCCCCAAGAGACCCAGTACTTC.

This clone was seen many times. The rearrangement links TRBV2 to TRBJ1-6; weak D call: TRBD1 (6 bases). CDR3 size: 16 residues. The V end was cut by 2 bases, the J end by 5 bases, with 13 bases between. CDR1 is SNHLY and CDR2 is FYNNEI in the germline V gene. Here the CDR3 reads CASSELGAENNSPLHF. Written as DNA, the CDR3 is TGTGCCAGCAGTGAATTGGGGGCTGAAAATAATTCACCCCTCCACTTT.

V and J are TRBV20-1 and TRBJ1-1; the match to TRBD1 covers 10 bases. This CDR3 is built from 15 residues. Germline CDR1 and CDR2: DFQATT and SNEGSKA (reference sequence). Trimming removed 3 bases from V and 4 bases from J; junction bases left unmatched: 8. CDR3 region: CSASEGQGVVTEAFF. Here the CDR3 DNA reads TGCAGTGCTAGTGAAGGACAGGGGGTTGTCACTGAAGCTTTCTTT.

This clone appeared a few times. The chain carries TRBV19 and TRBJ1-5; D is unclear. CDR3 length equals 14 residues. V was pared by 5 bases and J by 6 bases, with 14 bases between. Germline V gives CDR1 LNHDA, CDR2 SQIVND (reference sequence). The CDR3 sequence: CASSEGVGSQPQHF. The CDR3 nucleotides are TGTGCCAGTAGTGAGGGAGTAGGTAGTCAGCCCCAGCATTTT.

The rearrangement links TRBV6-1 to TRBJ2-4; 7 positions agree with TRBD1. Germline CDR1 is MNHNS and CDR2 is SASEGT. The V gene end was trimmed by 0 bases and the J gene end by 2 bases; junction bases not matched to a gene: 7. CDR3 length: 17 residues. CDR3 DNA: TGTGCCAGCAGTGAAGCCCCGGCAGGGGGATCCAAAAACATTCAGTACTTC. It translates to CASSEAPAGGSKNIQYF.

The V and J genes are TRBV13 and TRBJ2-1; maybe TRBD2 (5 bases). CDR1 is PRHDT and CDR2 is FYEKMQ in the germline V gene (reference sequence). V lost 0 bases to trimming and J lost 12 bases, with 9 bases between them. There are 12 residues in the CDR3. The CDR3 is CASSLGYGGQFF. Here the CDR3 DNA reads TGTGCCAGCAGCTTAGGGTACGGAGGGCAGTTCTTC.

This clone was picked up a small number of times. The chain has TRBV14 and TRBJ1-4; D is unresolved. Trimming left V 2 bases short and J 4 bases short, with 11 bases between. Germline values: CDR1 SGHDN, CDR2 FVKESK. The CDR3 covers 15 residues. This chain's CDR3 is CASSQLGRFNEKLFF. The DNA for the CDR3 is TGTGCCAGCAGCCAACTGGGCAGGTTTAATGAAAAACTGTTTTTT.

The chain recombines TRBV2 with TRBJ1-5, with 7 bases identical to TRBD1. V gave up 4 bases and J gave up 7 bases; unmatched junction bases: 7. Germline loops: CDR1 SNHLY, CDR2 FYNNEI. The CDR3 length is 14 residues. CDR3 residues: CASSANRGIQPQHF. DNA for the CDR3: TGTGCCAGCAGTGCAAACAGGGGCATCCAGCCCCAGCATTTT. Filled out from reference TRBV2 and TRBJ1-5, the complete variable domain reads EPEVTQTPSHQVTQMGQEVILRCVPISNHLYFYWYRQILGQKVEFLVSFYNNEISEKSEIFDDQFSVERPDGSNFTLKIRSTKLEDSAMYFCASSANRGIQPQHFGDGTRLSIL.

The chain joins TRBV30 to TRBJ1-2; D gene unclear. Trimming stripped 2 bases from V and 8 bases from J, with 12 bases between. Germline V gives CDR1 GTSNPN, CDR2 SVGIG (reference sequence). CDR3 length: 12 residues. The CDR3: CAWSLRVGGYTF. CDR3 nucleotide sequence: TGTGCCTGGAGTTTGAGGGTAGGGGGCTACACCTTC.

The chain's CDR3 is CASSRQGSSYNSPLHF. Written as DNA, the CDR3 is TGTGCCAGCAGCCGACAGGGGAGCTCCTATAATTCACCCCTCCACTTT. The chain carries TRBV7-9 and TRBJ1-6; 8 bases agree with TRBD1. The CDR3 spans 16 residues. The ends lost 5 bases at V and 0 bases at J; junction bases unmatched: 3. CDR1 SEHNR and CDR2 FQNEAQ come from the germline V gene (reference sequence). Full variable domain (remainder filled in from reference TRBV7-9 and TRBJ1-6): DTGVSQNPRHKITKRGQNVTFRCDPISEHNRLYWYRQTLGQGPEFLTYFQNEAQLEKSRLLSDRFSAERPKGSFSTLEIQRTEQGDSAMYLCASSRQGSSYNSPLHFGNGTRLTVT.

The chain has TRBV3-1 (or the pseudogene TRBV3-2) and TRBJ1-1, with D hard to call. This CDR3 contains 13 residues. V was trimmed by 4 bases and J by 7 bases, leaving 13 bases between them. Germline loops: CDR1 LGHDT, CDR2 YNNKEL (reference sequence). The CDR3 region is CASSPDKASEAFF. CDR3 coding DNA: TGTGCCAGCAGCCCCGACAAGGCGAGTGAAGCTTTCTTT.

This clone has more than one count but fewer than ten. The chain is built from TRBV19 and TRBJ1-1; 7 nucleotides line up with TRBD1. CDR1 and CDR2 (germline): LNHDA, SQIVND (reference sequence). This CDR3 region has 13 residues. Trimming removed 9 bases from V and 0 bases from J; junction bases left unmatched: 4. CDR3 sequence (DNA): TGTGCCAGCCAAAGGGGGCTGAACACTGAAGCTTTCTTT. Its protein product is CASQRGLNTEAFF.

The rearrangement links TRBV6-4 to TRBJ2-3, with 9 positions matching TRBD2. This CDR3 has 15 residues. From germline, CDR1 is MRHNA and CDR2 SNTAGT. Trimming removed 4 bases from V and 6 bases from J; junction bases left unmatched: 8. The CDR3 DNA is TGTGCCAGCAGTGTGGGTAGCGGGAGTACGGATACGCAGTATTTT. Translation gives CASSVGSGSTDTQYF.